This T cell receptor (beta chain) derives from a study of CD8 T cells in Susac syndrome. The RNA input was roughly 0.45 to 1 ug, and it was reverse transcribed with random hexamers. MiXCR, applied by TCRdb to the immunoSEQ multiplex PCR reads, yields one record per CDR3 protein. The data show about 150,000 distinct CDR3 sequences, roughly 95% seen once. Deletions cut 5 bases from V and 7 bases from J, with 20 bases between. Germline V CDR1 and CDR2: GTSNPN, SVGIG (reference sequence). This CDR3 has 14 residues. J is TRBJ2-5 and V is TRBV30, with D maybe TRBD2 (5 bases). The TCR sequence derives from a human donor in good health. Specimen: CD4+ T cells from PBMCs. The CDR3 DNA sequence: TGTGCCTGGGGACGGGGAATCCGTGTTGGGACCCAGTACTTC. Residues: CAWGRGIRVGTQYF.